The next 15 T cell receptor beta chains were all read from a single sample in a study of liver allograft versus peripheral blood T cells. Study details: In transplanted livers, T cell receptor repertoires were compared with those found in the recipients' peripheral blood.

TCRdb reprocessed the reads via MiXCR and lists one record per CDR3 protein. The table records around 6,400 distinct CDR3 sequences, roughly 17% of them present only once. These receptors all come from a human patient who had a liver transplant. Some T cells may arise from the graft donor.

This clonotype is termed medium-sized. The V and J genes are TRBV27 and TRBJ1-2; the D is unclear. Germline loops: CDR1 MNHEY, CDR2 SMNVEV (reference sequence). This CDR3 comprises 14 residues. Trimming took off 3 bases at V and 7 bases at J, with 15 bases between the two ends. The CDR3 reads CASSFQDGQRGYTF. The CDR3 DNA is TGTGCCAGCAGTTTCCAGGACGGCCAGCGTGGCTACACCTTC.

This clonotype came up a few times. This chain uses TRBV15 with TRBJ2-3; D is uncertain. The CDR3 sequence is 12 residues long. Germline-derived CDR1 and CDR2 are LNHNV and YYDKDF (reference sequence). The V end was cut by 3 bases, the J end by 4 bases, with 5 bases between. This chain's CDR3 is CATSSGSDTQYF. The DNA of the CDR3 is TGTGCCACCAGCAGCGGGTCAGATACGCAGTATTTT.

This clonotype appeared a few times. The chain carries TRBV15 and TRBJ2-7; D gene ambiguous. CDR3 size: 12 residues. Germline V gives CDR1 LNHNV, CDR2 YYDKDF (reference sequence). V was trimmed by 0 bases and J by 3 bases, leaving 3 bases between them. CDR3 bases: TGTGCCACCAGCAGAGATCGCTACGAGCAGTACTTC. This encodes CATSRDRYEQYF.

The chain uses TRBV19 and TRBJ2-5; the D is unclear. Trimming took off 4 bases at V and 4 bases at J, with 7 bases between the two ends. The CDR3 is made up of 12 amino acids. The germline V gene has CDR1 LNHDA and CDR2 SQIVND (reference sequence). The CDR3 reads CASSTRGETQYF. CDR3 nucleotides: TGTGCCAGTAGTACGCGAGGAGAGACCCAGTACTTC.

This clonotype came up a few times. The chain employs TRBV20-1 and TRBJ2-7; D is undetermined. Germline CDR1 and CDR2: DFQATT and SNEGSKA (reference sequence). Trimming pared 5 bases from V and 6 bases from J, leaving 17 bases between. The CDR3 extends over 13 amino acids. The CDR3 region has the DNA TGCAGTGCTCAGTTCCTTCCCGGCGGCGAGCAGTACTTC. Its translation is CSAQFLPGGEQYF.

The chain is built from TRBV6-1 and TRBJ2-5; 7 bases map to TRBD2. Germline V CDR1 and CDR2: MNHNS, SASEGT. The CDR3 spans 13 residues. The V segment lost 6 bases and the J segment 4 bases; nucleotides outside the gene matches: 5. CDR3 DNA sequence: TGTGCCAGCAGACTCACGGGGGGAGAGACCCAGTACTTC. It translates to CASRLTGGETQYF.

The rearrangement uses TRBV6-2 or TRBV6-3 and TRBJ2-1, with 14 bases aligning to TRBD2. This CDR3 has 19 amino acids. The germline V gene encodes CDR1 MNHEY and CDR2 SVGEGT. J gave up 4 bases and V 6 bases, and 14 bases lay outside the gene matches. The CDR3 reads CASSPPPGLAGGRYNEQFF. The CDR3 coding sequence is TGTGCCAGCAGCCCCCCCCCCGGACTAGCGGGAGGACGGTACAATGAGCAGTTCTTC.

This clonotype was counted a few times. The chain recombines TRBV20-1 with TRBJ1-3; tentative D call: TRBD1 (6 bases). CDR3 length: 14 amino acids. Looked up from germline, CDR1 is DFQATT and CDR2 is SNEGSKA (reference sequence). V was trimmed by 6 bases and J by 2 bases, leaving 14 bases between them. CDR3 region: CSASTDSTGNTIYF. The CDR3 DNA is TGCAGTGCCTCCACGGACAGTACTGGAAACACCATATATTTT.

The chain links TRBV6-1 to TRBJ1-5; 12 bases map to TRBD1. Germline CDR1 is MNHNS and CDR2 is SASEGT. V shed 7 bases, J shed 5 bases, and the junction held 3 bases outside the gene matches. CDR3 length: 14 residues. The CDR3 sequence is CASIGTGGHQPQHF. CDR3 nucleotide sequence: TGTGCCAGCATTGGGACAGGGGGCCATCAGCCCCAGCATTTT.

V usage is TRBV9 and J usage is TRBJ1-6; TRBD1 is a possible D gene (6 bases). With 3 bases removed from V and 11 bases from J, the gap between germline ends came to 18 bases. The CDR3 runs 15 residues. Germline assignment: CDR1 SGDLS and CDR2 YYNGEE. The CDR3 DNA is TGTGCCAGCAGCGACTTTTCAGGGGAACATCCACCCCTCCACTTT. Protein product: CASSDFSGEHPPLHF.

This chain links TRBV30 with TRBJ1-5; weak D call: TRBD1 (6 bases). There are 13 residues in the CDR3. Trimming removed 2 bases from V and 4 bases from J, with 9 bases in between. CDR1 is GTSNPN and CDR2 is SVGIG in the germline V gene (reference sequence). The chain's CDR3 is CAWSRDKNQPQHF. In DNA form, the CDR3 reads TGTGCCTGGAGTCGGGACAAGAATCAGCCCCAGCATTTT.

A word on this clonotype: Compared with germline, one end of the junction differs, possibly owing to a read error. The chain recombines TRBV5-4 with TRBJ2-5, with 9 bases matching TRBD1. The CDR3 covers 14 residues. Germline V CDR1 and CDR2: SGHNT, YYREEE (reference sequence). Written as DNA, the CDR3 is TGTGCCAGCAGCTTGGACAGGGGGCAAGGGACCCAGTACTTC. It codes for CASSLDRGQGTQYF. The whole variable domain, filled in from reference TRBV5-4 and TRBJ2-5, reads ETGVTQSPTHLIKTRGQQVTLRCSSQSGHNTVSWYQQALGQGPQFIFQYYREEENGRGNFPPRFSGLQFPNYSSELNVNALELDDSALYLCASSLDRGQGTQYFGPGTRLLVL.

By share, this clonotype counts as medium-sized (0.01 to 0.1%). The chain uses TRBV24-1 and TRBJ1-1, with D unclear. This CDR3 contains 11 residues. CDR1 is KGHDR, CDR2 SFDVKD, per germline. Trimming removed 4 bases from V and 5 bases from J, with 4 bases in between. CDR3 sequence: CATSDQTEAFF. The DNA of the CDR3 is TGTGCCACCAGTGACCAGACTGAAGCTTTCTTT.

With regard to this clonotype: With a much larger clone just one base away, this may be a read error. The chain carries TRBV6-6 and TRBJ2-6, with D perhaps matching TRBD1 or TRBD2 (6 bases each). Germline CDR1 is MNHNY and CDR2 is SVGAGI (reference sequence). CDR3 length: 20 residues. The CDR3: CGSRSPGILEGGSGANVLTF. The CDR3 DNA follows: TGTGGCAGCAGGTCGCCCGGGATCCTAGAGGGGGGATCTGGGGCCAACGTCCTGACTTTC.

Sample share makes this clonotype medium-sized. The chain has TRBV6-1 and TRBJ2-2, with D perhaps TRBD2 (5 bases). The CDR3 is made up of 14 amino acids. Germline CDR1 is MNHNS and CDR2 is SASEGT. The ends were cut back, 6 bases at V and 4 bases at J, with 12 bases in the middle. The CDR3 here is CASSGGWGTGELFF. CDR3 nucleotide sequence: TGTGCCAGCAGCGGCGGGTGGGGCACCGGGGAGCTGTTTTTT.